Detailed here is one T cell receptor beta chain. This specimen belongs to a study of T cell responses to AZD1222 COVID-19 vaccine. This CDR3 contains 16 residues. The germline CDR1 and CDR2 sequences are GTSNPN and SVGIG (reference sequence). The ends were cut back, 0 bases at V and 0 bases at J, with 14 bases in the middle. TCRdb keeps only in-frame clones here, not all; method: immunoSEQ multiplex PCR. The profile shows 20,000 or so clones, roughly 80% of them singletons. The specimen was peripheral blood, collected 28 days after the second AZD1222 dose. V and J are TRBV30 and TRBJ1-1, with D perhaps TRBD1 (5 bases). The receptor comes from an adult who received the AZD1222 COVID-19 vaccine. CDR3 in amino acids: CAWSVRGRPMNTEAFF. For the CDR3, the DNA is TGTGCCTGGAGTGTACGGGGCAGACCAATGAACACTGAAGCTTTCTTT. Drawing the rest from reference TRBV30 and TRBJ1-1, the complete variable domain is SQTIHQWPATLVQPVGSPLSLECTVEGTSNPNLYWYRQAAGRGLQLLFYSVGIGQISSEVPQNLSASRPQDRQFILSSKKLLLSDSGFYLCAWSVRGRPMNTEAFFGQGTRLTVV.